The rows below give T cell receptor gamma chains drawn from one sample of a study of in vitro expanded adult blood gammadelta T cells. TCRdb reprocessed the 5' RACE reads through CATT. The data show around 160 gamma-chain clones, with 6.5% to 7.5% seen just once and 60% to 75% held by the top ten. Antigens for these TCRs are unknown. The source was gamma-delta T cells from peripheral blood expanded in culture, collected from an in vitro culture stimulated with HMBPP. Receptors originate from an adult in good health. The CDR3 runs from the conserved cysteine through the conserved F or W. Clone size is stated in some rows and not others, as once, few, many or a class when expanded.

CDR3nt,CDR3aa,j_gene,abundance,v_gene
TGTGCCTTGTGGGTGCGTGGAGAGTTGGGCAAAAAAATCAAGGTATTT,CALWVRGELGKKIKVF,TRGJP,large,TRGV9
TGTGCCTTGTGGGAGGAGAATAAGAAACTCTTT,CALWEENKKLF,TRGJ1/TRGJ2,large,TRGV9
TGTGCCTTGTGGGAGGTGCGGGGAGAGTTGGGCAAGGTGTTC,CALWEVRGELGKVF,TRGJP,.,TRGV9
TGTGCTGCGTGGGATGATAAGAAACTCTTT,CAAWDDKKLF,TRGJ1/TRGJ2,large,TRGV10
TGTGCCTTGTGGGACCTTCAAGAGTTGGGCAAAAAAATCAAGGTATTT,CALWDLQELGKKIKVF,TRGJP,large,TRGV9
TGTGCCTTGTGGGAGGTGGGAAAGAAGTTGGGCAAAAAAATCAAGGTATTT,CALWEVGKKLGKKIKVF,TRGJP,medium-sized,TRGV9
TGTGCCTTGTGGGAGTTGGGCAAAAAAATCAAGGTATTT,CALWELGKKIKVF,TRGJP,hyperexpanded,TRGV9
TGTGCCTTGTGGGAGGATCAAGAGTTGGGCAAAAAAATCAAGGTATTT,CALWEDQELGKKIKVF,TRGJP,large,TRGV9
TGTGCCTTGTGGGAGGTGAGGGAGTTGGGCAAAAAAATCAAGGTATTT,CALWEVRELGKKIKVF,TRGJP,large,TRGV9
TGTGCCTTGTGGGAGGTGGCGAAAGAGTTGGGCAAAAAAATCAAGGTATTT,CALWEVAKELGKKIKVF,TRGJP,large,TRGV9
TGTGCTGCGTGGGATTTTAATTATTATAAGAAACTCTTT,CAAWDFNYYKKLF,TRGJ1/TRGJ2,large,TRGV10
TGTGCTGCGTGGGATTATATCCCGTATACCACTGGTTGGTTCAAGATATTT,CAAWDYIPYTTGWFKIF,TRGJP1,large,TRGV10
TGTGCTGCGTGGGATTTGAATTATTATAAGAAACTCTTT,CAAWDLNYYKKLF,TRGJ1/TRGJ2,large,TRGV10
TGTGCCACCTGGGACGGGCTACCGTTCGGGTTCAAGATATTT,CATWDGLPFGFKIF,TRGJP1,large,TRGV2
TGTGCCTTGTGGGAGGTGCAGGAGTTGGGCAAAAAGGTGTTC,CALWEVQELGKKVF,TRGJP,once,TRGV9
TGTGCCTTGTGGGCCCTGCTAGAGTTGGGCAAAAAAATCAAGGTATTT,CALWALLELGKKIKVF,TRGJP,few,TRGV9